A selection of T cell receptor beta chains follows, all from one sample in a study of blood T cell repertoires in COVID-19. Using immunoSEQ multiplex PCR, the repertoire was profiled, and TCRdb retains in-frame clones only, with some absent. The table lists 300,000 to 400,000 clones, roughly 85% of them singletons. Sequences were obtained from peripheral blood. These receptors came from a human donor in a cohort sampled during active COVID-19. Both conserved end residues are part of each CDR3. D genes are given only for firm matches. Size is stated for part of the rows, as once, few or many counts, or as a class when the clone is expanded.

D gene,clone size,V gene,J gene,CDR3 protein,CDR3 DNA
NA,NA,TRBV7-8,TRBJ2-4,CASSLQGSKNIQYF,TGTGCCAGCAGCCTCCAGGGCTCCAAAAACATTCAGTACTTC
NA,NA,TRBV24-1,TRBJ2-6,CATSDYSGSGANVLTF,TGTGCCACCAGTGATTATTCGGGGTCAGGGGCCAACGTCCTGACTTTC
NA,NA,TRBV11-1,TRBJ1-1,CASSEQLEAFF,TGTGCCAGCAGCGAACAGCTCGAAGCTTTCTTT
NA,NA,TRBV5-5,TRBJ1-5,CASSLGGSQPQHF,TGTGCCAGCAGCCTGGGCGGGTCCCAGCCCCAGCATTTT
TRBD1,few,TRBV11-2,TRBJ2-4,CASSLLPQTGGWGNIQYF,TGTGCCAGCAGCTTGTTACCCCAAACAGGGGGATGGGGGAACATTCAGTACTTC
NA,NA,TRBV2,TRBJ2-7,CASTLDYYEQYF,TGTGCCAGCACTTTGGACTACTACGAGCAGTACTTC
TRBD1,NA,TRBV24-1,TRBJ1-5,CATSDRDRGGNQPQHF,TGTGCCACCAGTGATCGGGACAGGGGCGGCAATCAGCCCCAGCATTTT
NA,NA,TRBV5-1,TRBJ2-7,CASSWEQGGRHKQYF,TGCGCCAGCAGCTGGGAACAAGGGGGTAGACACAAGCAGTACTTC
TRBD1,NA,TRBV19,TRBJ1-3,CASSIGVRGKPYSGNTIYF,TGTGCCAGTAGTATAGGCGTCAGGGGGAAACCGTACTCTGGAAACACCATATATTTT
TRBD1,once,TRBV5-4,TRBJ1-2,CASSLEDRVNGYTF,TGTGCCAGCAGCTTAGAAGACAGGGTGAATGGCTACACCTTC
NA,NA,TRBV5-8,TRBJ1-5,CASSTTGFQPQHF,TGTGCCAGCAGCACTACAGGGTTTCAGCCCCAGCATTTT
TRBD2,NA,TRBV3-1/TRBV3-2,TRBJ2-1,CASSSRLAGGPYNEQFF,TGTGCCAGCAGCTCACGACTAGCGGGGGGCCCATACAATGAGCAGTTCTTC
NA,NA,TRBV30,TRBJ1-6,CAWRQGSYNSPLHF,TGTGCCTGGAGACAGGGCTCCTATAATTCACCCCTCCACTTT
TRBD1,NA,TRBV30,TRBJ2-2,CAWSVPGQGRTGELFF,TGTGCCTGGAGTGTACCGGGACAGGGGCGGACCGGGGAGCTGTTTTTT
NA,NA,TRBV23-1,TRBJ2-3,CASSQSSRIKKGDTQYF,TGCGCCAGCAGTCAATCGAGCAGGATCAAAAAGGGGGATACGCAGTATTTT
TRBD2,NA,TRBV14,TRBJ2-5,CASSPPGLAGSNQETQYF,TGTGCCAGCAGCCCTCCGGGACTAGCGGGGTCCAACCAAGAGACCCAGTACTTC
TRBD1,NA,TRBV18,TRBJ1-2,CASSPDRELGYTF,TGTGCCAGCTCACCCGACAGGGAATTGGGCTACACCTTC
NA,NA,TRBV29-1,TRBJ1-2,CSVRKEGGYTF,TGCAGCGTACGCAAGGAGGGTGGCTACACCTTC
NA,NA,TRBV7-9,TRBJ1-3,CASSRDSSGNTIYF,TGTGCCAGCAGTCGTGACAGTTCTGGAAACACCATATATTTT
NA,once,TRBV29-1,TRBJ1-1,CSVQFRLMNTEAFF,TGCAGCGTCCAGTTCAGGCTTATGAACACTGAAGCTTTCTTT
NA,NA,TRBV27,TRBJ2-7,CANPRDDSYEQYF,TGTGCCAATCCGCGGGACGACTCCTACGAGCAGTACTTC
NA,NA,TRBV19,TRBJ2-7,CASSRSLGYEQYF,TGTGCCAGTAGCCGGAGTTTGGGCTACGAGCAGTACTTC
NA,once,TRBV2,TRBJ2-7,CASKGQGYEQYF,TGTGCCAGCAAGGGGCAGGGCTACGAGCAGTACTTC
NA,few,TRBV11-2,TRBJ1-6,CASGGLSSGSPLHF,TGTGCCAGCGGCGGCCTTTCCTCGGGGTCACCCCTCCACTTT
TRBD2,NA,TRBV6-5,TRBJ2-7,CASSSGGGGQAREQYF,TGTGCCAGCAGTTCCGGGGGGGGCGGACAAGCCCGCGAGCAGTACTTC
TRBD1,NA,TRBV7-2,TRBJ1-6,CASSLVLGQGVNSPLHF,TGTGCCAGCAGCTTAGTTCTGGGACAGGGGGTTAATTCACCCCTCCACTTT
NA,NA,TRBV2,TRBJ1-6,CASTESRVTTGSPLHF,TGTGCCAGCACCGAATCCCGGGTCACTACCGGGTCACCCCTCCACTTT
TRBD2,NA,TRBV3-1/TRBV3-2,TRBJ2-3,CASSQDLLGGGTDTQYF,TGTGCCAGCAGCCAAGATCTATTGGGGGGGGGCACAGATACGCAGTATTTT
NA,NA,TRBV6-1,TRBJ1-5,CASSEQYSNQPQHF,TGTGCCAGCAGTGAACAGTATAGCAATCAGCCCCAGCATTTT
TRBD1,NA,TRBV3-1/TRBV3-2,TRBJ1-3,CASRPGTDSGNTIYF,TGTGCCAGCAGACCCGGGACAGACTCTGGAAACACCATATATTTT
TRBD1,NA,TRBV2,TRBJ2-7,CASRVDRGRGNEQYF,TGTGCCAGCAGGGTAGACAGGGGGCGCGGGAACGAGCAGTACTTC
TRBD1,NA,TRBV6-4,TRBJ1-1,CASSTSGTGTEAFF,TGTGCCAGCAGCACCTCAGGGACAGGGACTGAAGCTTTCTTT
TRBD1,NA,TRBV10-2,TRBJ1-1,CASSLQGALTEAFF,TGCGCCAGCAGTTTACAGGGGGCACTGACTGAAGCTTTCTTT